These 11 T cell receptor beta chains share one sample of origin, sequenced in a study of technical replicates of blood from a few donors. Repertoires were generated with immunoSEQ multiplex PCR, while TCRdb's copy carries only in-frame clones and drops some. The sample holds roughly 68,000 clones; roughly 90% are singletons and the top ten take around 4.5%. Source material: PBMCs. The receptors originated from a human donor in good health. Some clones in this sample may be carry-over from other donors' samples.

The V and J genes are TRBV7-9 and TRBJ2-5; D not certain. The CDR3 is 15 residues long. CDR1 SEHNR and CDR2 FQNEAQ come from the germline V gene (reference sequence). Trimming left V 0 bases short and J 2 bases short, with 10 bases between. The CDR3, as DNA: TGTGCCAGCAGCTTAGCCGCCCAGGCTCAAGAGACCCAGTACTTC. This codes for CASSLAAQAQETQYF.

This clone has a handful of counts. The rearrangement joins TRBV7-2 to TRBJ2-7, with D hard to call. The germline CDR1 and CDR2 sequences are SGHTA and FQGNSA. V lost 5 bases to trimming and J lost 2 bases, with 10 bases between them. This CDR3 is built from 13 residues. The CDR3 nucleotides are TGTGCCAGCAGCAAAGACTTCACCTACGAGCAGTACTTC. Protein product: CASSKDFTYEQYF.

V is TRBV7-3 and J is TRBJ1-2; 9 nucleotides agree with TRBD1. V lost 3 bases to trimming and J lost 1 base; unmatched junction nucleotides: 3. The germline CDR1 and CDR2 sequences are SGHTA and FQGTGA. This CDR3 contains 15 residues. The CDR3 sequence: CASSLGQGYNYGYTF. CDR3 DNA sequence: TGTGCCAGCAGCTTGGGACAGGGCTATAACTATGGCTACACCTTC.

The gene calls are TRBV30 and TRBJ1-1, with a weak D call TRBD1 (5 bases). The CDR3 has 14 amino acids. Germline V gene data show CDR1 as GTSNPN and CDR2 as SVGIG (reference sequence). Trimming took off 4 bases at V and 1 base at J, with 13 bases between the two ends. The chain's CDR3 is CAWTWGLPNTEAFF. In DNA, the CDR3 is TGTGCCTGGACTTGGGGACTCCCGAACACTGAAGCTTTCTTT.

The chain combines TRBV2 with TRBJ2-1; 7 positions match TRBD2. V lost 7 bases to trimming and J lost 0 bases; unmatched junction nucleotides: 3. Germline V CDR1 and CDR2: SNHLY, FYNNEI. The CDR3 totals 14 residues. Here the CDR3 reads CASMGGSSYNEQFF. DNA for the CDR3: TGTGCCAGCATGGGAGGGAGCTCCTACAATGAGCAGTTCTTC.

The genes are TRBV7-9 and TRBJ2-7; TRBD2 agrees at 9 bases. The CDR3 contains 17 residues. Germline assignment: CDR1 SEHNR and CDR2 FQNEAQ (reference sequence). The V and J ends lost 6 bases and 0 bases, in that order; junction bases with no gene match: 12. For the CDR3, the DNA is TGTGCCAGCAGTTCCCTCCCCGGGACTAGCCACTCCTACGAGCAGTACTTC. Protein: CASSSLPGTSHSYEQYF. Filled out from reference TRBV7-9 and TRBJ2-7, the complete variable domain reads DTGVSQNPRHKITKRGQNVTFRCDPISEHNRLYWYRQTLGQGPEFLTYFQNEAQLEKSRLLSDRFSAERPKGSFSTLEIQRTEQGDSAMYLCASSSLPGTSHSYEQYFGPGTRLTVT.

The chain is built from TRBV6-4 and TRBJ2-1, with D tentatively TRBD2 (6 bases). Trimming took off 8 bases at V and 4 bases at J, with 12 bases between the two ends. This CDR3 contains 13 residues. CDR1 and CDR2 (germline): MRHNA, SNTAGT. In DNA form, the CDR3 reads TGTGCCAGCTCTTTAGCGGCTTACAATGAGCAGTTCTTC. This gives the protein CASSLAAYNEQFF.

The rearrangement joins TRBV7-2 to TRBJ2-3, with TRBD2 matching over 12 bases. The CDR3 consists of 18 residues. Germline values: CDR1 SGHTA, CDR2 FQGNSA. With V trimmed by 4 bases and J by 3 bases, 11 bases remained unmatched. Written as DNA, the CDR3 is TGTGCCAGCAGCTCGCGGGGCCGGACTAGCGGGAAGACAGATACGCAGTATTTT. This codes for CASSSRGRTSGKTDTQYF.

V and J are TRBV5-1 and TRBJ2-5; 7 nucleotides match TRBD2. CDR1 and CDR2 from the germline V gene are SGHRS and YFSETQ. With V trimmed by 1 base and J by 7 bases, 10 bases remained unmatched. CDR3 size: 15 residues. As DNA, the CDR3 is TGCGCCAGCAGCTTGAGTACCCCGGGACTATCGACCCAGTACTTC. Its translation is CASSLSTPGLSTQYF.

This clone has more than one count but fewer than ten. This chain links TRBV19 with TRBJ1-2; the D gene is possibly TRBD1 (6 bases). The CDR3 has 15 amino acids. In germline, CDR1 is LNHDA, CDR2 SQIVND (reference sequence). V was cut by 0 bases and J by 7 bases, with 15 bases left in between. The CDR3 protein is CASSIEGGAVPGYTF. The CDR3 DNA follows: TGTGCCAGTAGTATAGAAGGGGGGGCAGTGCCTGGCTACACCTTC.

The V gene is TRBV10-3, the J gene TRBJ1-1; the D gene is possibly TRBD1 (6 bases). The CDR3 has 15 amino acids. With 0 bases removed from V and 3 bases from J, the gap between germline ends came to 11 bases. Per germline, CDR1 ENHRY and CDR2 SYGVKD. CDR3 sequence: CAISESAGADTEAFF. As DNA, the CDR3 is TGTGCCATCAGTGAGTCGGCAGGGGCGGACACTGAAGCTTTCTTT.